This T cell receptor (beta chain) comes out of a study of identical twins (dated by TCRdb to between 2015 and 2016). Notes on the research overall: To test whether fetal clonotypes persist, this study deep-sequenced TCR alpha and beta repertoires from monozygotic twins, from unrelated adults of various ages, and from cord blood. To rule out contamination, replicate twin experiments were performed at different times with different library preparation protocols.

The paper's findings and limits, for the study overall: In monozygotic twins, out-of-frame TCR alpha sharing was systematically underestimated by recombination models, although the models agreed with sharing between unrelated individuals. Conclusions relied on cross-sectional statistical analysis, since the same donors could not be followed over many years. Compared with coincidental sharing between unrelated individuals, an excess of low generation-probability sequences was observed among out-of-frame TCR alpha sequences shared between twins. The excess sharing between twins in beta out-of-frame sequences was weaker because fewer shared sequences reduced the signal-to-noise ratio. Invariant T cells such as MAIT and iNKT could partly confound zero-insertion analyses, although diverse VJ usage argued against such confounding for most clonotypes. Fewer insertions were carried by abundant cord blood beta clonotypes; a weaker similar trend was observed in young adult naive repertoires, while no such trend was observed in memory repertoires.

Libraries were made using 5' RACE. Sequencing instrument: Illumina HiSeq 2000. A universal primer binding site was added through template switching, and the final cDNA carried a unique molecular identifier so that TCR cDNA molecules could be counted accurately. Specific primers in the conserved constant-segment region were used to synthesize first-strand cDNA for the TCR alpha and beta chains. To control for contamination, each cDNA library was double barcoded with a SMART-Mk sample barcode plus Illumina barcodes. TruSeq adapter sequences along with Illumina sample barcodes were introduced in two successive PCR steps. The TCR alpha and beta cDNA libraries were sequenced on the Illumina HiSeq platform using custom primers. The original methods were these. Raw reads were processed with MiGEC to extract unique molecular identifiers, and MiXCR was used to determine CDR3 positions. Recombination models were inferred per individual with the repgenHMM and IGoR tools using an EM algorithm. Shared clonotypes were analyzed with the tcR package in R, and sharing was normalized by the product of cloneset sizes. To study raw recombination free of thymic and clonal selection effects, out-of-frame nonproductive sequences were analyzed. TCRdb reprocessed the public reads (quality trimming at Q25 with fastp, clone calling with MiXCR) and kept in-frame beta chains. A single entry per CDR3 protein holds the most common genes and DNA from its merged rows. TCRdb's processing, not the authors' own work, is the source of the V and J calls. This sample gives 500,000 to 700,000 distinct CDR3 sequences in total; under 8.5% of them show up just once. The ten biggest clones cover roughly 1.5% of the sample.

As concerns this clonotype: The antigen it recognizes is unknown. One base away there is no much larger clone; base qualities are not given.

Taken from the germline V gene, the CDR1 and CDR2 loops are MDHEN and SYDVKM. The CDR3, from cysteine to phenylalanine, totals 15 residues. Here the CDR3 DNA is all that survives: 45 bases in frame from base 1. Trimming takes 6 bases from V and 0 bases from J, and the germline ends sit 13 bases apart. Only healthy Caucasian donors were included. Three pairs of female monozygotic twins, all aged about 18 to 30 years, made up the twin cohort. Peripheral blood mononuclear cells were the source from which RNA for the TCR libraries was isolated. Another study also made use of these data, one on yellow fever vaccine responses in identical twins. The second publication reports: The authors reported that the T cell response to vaccination in identical twins appeared partly convergent and partly personalized. In identical twins, the study followed T cell clones that responded to the vaccine with precision.

Sequences were obtained from PBMCs. The receptor comes from a woman between 18 and 29 years old in good health. In this chain, TRBV28 is recombined with TRBJ2-3; the D gene assignment is ambiguous. DNA sequence: TGTGCCAGCAGCCCCGGGTGGTCGAGCACAGATACGCAGTATTTT. Translated, it gives CASSPGWSSTDTQYF.